Sequencing of this T cell receptor beta chain was carried out in a study of beta chain features in type 1 diabetes. Whole-study findings and limits: In every one of the four CD4+ subsets, TCRB CDR3s were moderately but significantly shorter in Type 1 diabetes patients.

Of the isolated RNA, all was reverse transcribed, and so the sequenced material was expressed TCRB transcripts. Clones were read by immunoSEQ multiplex PCR, and TCRdb kept only the in-frame ones, dropping some. This sample yields hundreds of thousands of clones, of which 11% to 15% are seen a single time; approximately 0.042% belongs to the top ten. This clone was seen repeatedly, ten times or more. Its antigen is unknown. The specimen was naive CD4+ T cells from blood. The clonotype originates from a man younger than 35 with type 1 diabetes.

CDR3 in amino acids: CASSQDLDYEQYF. The DNA of the CDR3 is TGTGCCAGCAGCCAAGATCTAGACTACGAGCAGTACTTC. V and J are TRBV14 and TRBJ2-7; D is unclear. The V end lost 0 bases, the J end lost 3 bases, and 6 bases lay between the germline ends. Germline V gene data show CDR1 as SGHDN and CDR2 as FVKESK. CDR3 length: 13 amino acids.